This T cell receptor beta chain was sequenced for a study of cytomegalovirus exposure and HLA in healthy donors. About the study: Membership in the Caucasian-associated ancestry cluster was found for approximately 85% of roughly 400 genotyped donors. Study-level results: Overall, roughly 150 TCR beta chains were annotated as cytomegalovirus-associated. Evidence from a later analysis indicated that most CMV-associated TCR beta chains looked HLA-restricted. Later work associated around 18,000 TCR beta sequences with HLA alleles at 0.05 false discovery rate.

Trimming shortened V by 11 bases and J by 6 bases, and 11 bases separated the two germline ends. There are 10 residues in the CDR3. It was with 60 Vbeta and 13 Jbeta primers that the PCR ran. Profiling relied on immunoSEQ multiplex PCR, and the TCRdb table lists in-frame clones only, not all of them. Among 150,000 to 200,000 clones listed, approximately 82% were seen once. A remark on this clone: The antigen is undetermined.

The V gene is TRBV6-7, the J gene TRBJ2-7; no clear D gene. TRBV6-7 is an open reading frame, and its role is uncertain. The sample taken for sequencing was PBMCs. The TCR sequence derives from a male donor in good health and CMV-seronegative. DNA for the CDR3: TGTGCCGCCCGAGGTCGCGAGCAGTACTTC. Its translation is CAARGREQYF.